These 21 T cell receptor beta chains share one sample of origin, sequenced in a study of OX40 agonist ivuxolimab in advanced cancers. The method was immunoSEQ multiplex PCR; TCRdb's version includes in-frame clones alone and lacks a portion of them. The sample consists of about 100,000 clones, about nine tenths of them appearing once. The sample consisted of CD4+ or CD8+ T cells sorted from blood, taken in a trial of the OX40 agonist ivuxolimab. These receptors all stem from an adult with an advanced solid tumor such as melanoma, head and neck, liver or kidney cancer.

For this clone: Other DNA sequences in this sample translate to the same CDR3. The V gene is TRBV5-1, the J gene TRBJ2-1, with TRBD2 identical over 7 bases. Unmatched junction bases numbered 4, after V lost 0 bases and J lost 4 bases. Germline loops: CDR1 SGHRS, CDR2 YFSETQ. This CDR3 is 15 amino acids long. As DNA, the CDR3 is TGCGCCAGCAGCTTGGCGGGGGGACTATACAATGAGCAGTTCTTC. Translated: CASSLAGGLYNEQFF.

The chain joins TRBV18 to TRBJ2-3; possible D gene TRBD1, 6 bases. Germline CDR1 is KGHSH and CDR2 is LQKENI. This CDR3 contains 15 residues. The V end lost 5 bases, the J end lost 1 base, and 13 bases lay between the germline ends. The CDR3 nucleotides read TGTGCCAGCTCATTACAGGGTGTGGGCACAGATACGCAGTATTTT. Translating gives CASSLQGVGTDTQYF.

To note about this clone: This CDR3 fails to terminate in the conserved phenylalanine or tryptophan, so it likely reflects a read error. This chain connects TRBV30 to TRBJ1-2; weak D call: TRBD1 (6 bases). CDR1 and CDR2 (germline): GTSNPN, SVGIG (reference sequence). V dropped 2 bases and J dropped 2 bases, with 21 bases sitting between them. The CDR3 loop spans 17 amino acids. The CDR3 here is CAWSFPFPAGENYGYTL. CDR3 nucleotide sequence: TGTGCCTGGAGTTTTCCTTTTCCTGCAGGGGAGAACTATGGCTACACCCTC.

V and J are TRBV7-2 and TRBJ1-5; weak D call: TRBD1 (6 bases). In germline, CDR1 is SGHTA, CDR2 FQGNSA. The length of the CDR3 is 17 residues. The V end lost 5 bases, the J end lost 6 bases, and 23 bases lay between the germline ends. For the CDR3, the DNA is TGTGCCAGCAGCAGGGGAGCTTTAGGGGGGCTGGGTCAGCCCCAGCATTTT. Residues: CASSRGALGGLGQPQHF.

This sequence joins TRBV9 and TRBJ2-5; TRBD2 aligns across 14 bases. CDR3 length equals 17 residues. CDR1 is SGDLS, CDR2 YYNGEE, per germline. V dropped 0 bases and J dropped 0; count of bases not matched to a gene: 1. The CDR3 coding sequence is TGTGCCAGCAGCGTAGGGACTAGCGGGGGGTACCAAGAGACCCAGTACTTC. Its protein product is CASSVGTSGGYQETQYF.

The genes are TRBV7-2 and TRBJ2-1; tentative D call: TRBD2 (5 bases). The CDR3 is 12 amino acids. Trimming took 8 bases from V and 7 from J, leaving 12 bases between them. Germline V lookup: CDR1 SGHTA, CDR2 FQGNSA. The CDR3 is CASRRDLNEQFF. CDR3 nucleotide sequence: TGTGCCAGCCGCCGGGATCTTAATGAGCAGTTCTTC.

V usage is TRBV27 and J usage is TRBJ2-1; the match to TRBD2 covers 14 bases. The CDR3 loop spans 16 amino acids. Germline V gene sequence: CDR1 MNHEY, CDR2 SMNVEV (reference sequence). J gave up 1 base and V 6 bases, and 2 bases lay outside the gene matches. CDR3 nucleotide sequence: TGTGCCAGCAGCGGACTAGCGGGAGGTTCCTACAATGAGCAGTTCTTC. It is translated as CASSGLAGGSYNEQFF.

This clone was seen a few times. This chain joins TRBV28 and TRBJ2-7, with no clear D. Germline-derived CDR1 and CDR2 are MDHEN and SYDVKM. This CDR3 spans 13 amino acids. Trimming took off 5 bases at V and 6 bases at J, with 14 bases between the two ends. CDR3 DNA sequence: TGTGCCAGCAGTCTACCCGGAACCATCGAGCAGTACTTC. It is translated as CASSLPGTIEQYF.

The genes are TRBV15 and TRBJ1-3, with TRBD1 matching 7 bases. From germline, CDR1 is LNHNV and CDR2 YYDKDF (reference sequence). CDR3 length: 16 residues. With 6 bases clipped from V and 2 bases from J, the junction kept 10 bases outside the gene matches. CDR3 DNA: TGTGCCACCAGTATAGACCCCACAGGGGCTGGAAACACCATATATTTT. It translates to CATSIDPTGAGNTIYF. The complete variable domain, with remaining parts taken from reference TRBV15 and TRBJ1-3, reads DAMVIQNPRYQVTQFGKPVTLSCSQTLNHNVMYWYQQKSSQAPKLLFHYYDKDFNNEADTPDNFQSRRPNTSFCFLDIRSPGLGDTAMYLCATSIDPTGAGNTIYFGEGSWLTVV.

This chain links TRBV7-9 with TRBJ1-2; D is perhaps TRBD1 (5 bases). Per the germline V gene, CDR1 is SEHNR and CDR2 is FQNEAQ (reference sequence). The V end lost 3 bases, the J end lost 1 base, and 6 bases lay between the germline ends. The CDR3 covers 13 residues. CDR3 in amino acids: CASSFDSNYGYTF. The CDR3 coding sequence is TGTGCCAGCAGCTTTGACAGTAACTATGGCTACACCTTC.

In its sample, this clone was seen once. The chain recombines TRBV30 with TRBJ1-1, with D possibly matching TRBD1 (6 bases). The V and J ends lost 7 bases and 1 base respectively, with 13 bases between them. Germline V gene lookup returns CDR1 GTSNPN and CDR2 SVGIG (reference sequence). The CDR3 sequence is 13 residues long. DNA for the CDR3: TGTGCCTTGAGCCCACAGGGGAACACTGAAGCTTTCTTT. Amino acids: CALSPQGNTEAFF.

The V call is TRBV11-1, the J call TRBJ1-5; D gene unclear. Germline-derived CDR1 and CDR2 are SGHAT and FQDESV (reference sequence). V lost 5 bases to trimming and J lost 12 bases, with 17 bases between them. The CDR3 extends over 13 amino acids. Here the CDR3 reads CASSAGFRELQHF. The CDR3 DNA reads TGTGCCAGCAGCGCCGGATTCCGGGAACTCCAGCATTTT.

The gene calls are TRBV28 and TRBJ2-1; 9 bases line up with TRBD1. The CDR3 contains 16 residues. With 5 bases clipped from V and 8 bases from J, the junction kept 13 bases outside the gene matches. Germline V gene lookup returns CDR1 MDHEN and CDR2 SYDVKM. CDR3 bases: TGTGCCAGCAGTCGCCGACAGGGGGAGGCAAATTATGAGCAGTTCTTC. This codes for CASSRRQGEANYEQFF.

The chain joins TRBV12-1 to TRBJ2-2. TRBV12-1 is given as a pseudogene. The CDR3 has 14 residues. As DNA, the CDR3 is TGTGCCAGCAGCTTCACGGACCCCTTCGGGGAGCTGTTTTTT. This sequence encodes CASSFTDPFGELFF.

Points on this clone: Additional DNA sequences in this sample encode the identical CDR3. The V call is TRBV5-1, the J call TRBJ2-5; D unresolved. The CDR3 is 11 residues long. Germline V gene lookup returns CDR1 SGHRS and CDR2 YFSETQ. V was clipped by 2 bases and J by 2 bases, with 1 base between them. In DNA form, the CDR3 reads TGCGCCAGCAGCTTACAAGAGACCCAGTACTTC. This encodes CASSLQETQYF. Together with reference TRBV5-1 and TRBJ2-5, the CDR3 gives the full variable domain: KAGVTQTPRYLIKTRGQQVTLSCSPISGHRSVSWYQQTPGQGLQFLFEYFSETQRNKGNFPGRFSGRQFSNSRSEMNVSTLELGDSALYLCASSLQETQYFGPGTRLLVL.

The table lists this clone with a count of one. CDR3 amino acids: CASSFGAGGLGTQYF. The CDR3 bases are TGTGCCAGCAGTTTTGGGGCAGGGGGCCTGGGGACCCAGTACTTC. The chain combines TRBV28 with TRBJ2-5, with 8 bases that match TRBD1. The junction had 10 bases not matched to a gene; V was cut back by 3 bases and J by 7 bases. The length of the CDR3 is 15 residues. CDR1 is MDHEN and CDR2 is SYDVKM in the germline V gene.

This chain connects TRBV28 to TRBJ2-2, with 11 bases fitting TRBD1. There are 15 residues in the CDR3. Germline V gives CDR1 MDHEN, CDR2 SYDVKM. J lost 6 bases, V lost 5 bases, and 5 bases had no gene match. The CDR3 loop is CASSTRTGGPGELFF. CDR3 nucleotide sequence: TGTGCCAGCAGTACCCGGACAGGGGGCCCCGGGGAGCTGTTTTTT.

This clone was observed a single time. V is TRBV18 and J is TRBJ1-5; weak D call: TRBD1 (6 bases). Germline CDR1 is KGHSH and CDR2 is LQKENI. The CDR3 is 15 amino acids. V dropped 2 bases and J dropped 3 bases, with 11 bases sitting between them. This CDR3 reads CASSPGPGANQPQHF. In DNA, the CDR3 is TGTGCCAGCTCACCAGGGCCAGGGGCCAATCAGCCCCAGCATTTT.

The chain recombines TRBV7-9 with TRBJ1-6, with no clear D. Germline assignment: CDR1 SEHNR and CDR2 FQNEAQ (reference sequence). The V and J ends lost 4 bases and 9 bases respectively, with 7 bases between them. This CDR3 comprises 12 residues. The chain's CDR3 is CASSYTPSPLHF. CDR3 bases: TGTGCCAGCAGCTACACACCTTCACCCCTCCACTTT.

The J gene is TRBJ2-7, the V gene TRBV5-8, with TRBD1 as a possible D gene (5 bases). This CDR3 contains 14 residues. Trimming shortened V by 0 bases and J by 3 bases, and 10 bases separated the two germline ends. Germline CDR1 reads SGHTS; CDR2 reads YDEGEE. The CDR3 sequence is CASSLGTPYYEQYF. CDR3 nucleotides: TGTGCCAGCAGCTTGGGGACACCCTACTACGAGCAGTACTTC. Together with reference TRBV5-8 and TRBJ2-7, the CDR3 gives the full variable domain: EAGVTQSPTHLIKTRGQQATLRCSPISGHTSVYWYQQALGLGLQFLLWYDEGEERNRGNFPPRFSGRQFPNYSSELNVNALELEDSALYLCASSLGTPYYEQYFGPGTRLTVT.

The V gene is TRBV19, the J gene TRBJ1-1; a possible D gene is TRBD1 (5 bases). Germline CDR1 is LNHDA and CDR2 is SQIVND (reference sequence). The CDR3 is 13 amino acids. The V and J ends lost 5 bases and 1 base respectively, with 8 bases between them. Written as DNA, the CDR3 is TGTGCCAGTAGTCCTACAGGGAACACTGAAGCTTTCTTT. It encodes CASSPTGNTEAFF.